This is a list of T cell receptor beta chains from one sample in a study of graft-versus-host responses after intestinal transplantation. The method was immunoSEQ multiplex PCR; TCRdb's version includes in-frame clones alone and lacks a portion of them. The sample has approximately 58,000 clones; approximately 90% are singletons. The sample in question was PBMCs, obtained 26 days after transplant. These receptors all stem from a human patient who received an intestinal transplant, so some T cells may come from the graft donor. CDR3s include the opening cysteine and the closing phenylalanine or tryptophan. D genes are given only for firm matches. Not every row has a clone size; where given, it reads once, few, many or a size class.

size	J	D	V	DNA	CDR3
NA	TRBJ1-2	NA	TRBV7-2	TGTGCCAGCAGCTTAGCCCCCGTTAACTATGGCTACACCTTC	CASSLAPVNYGYTF
NA	TRBJ2-3	NA	TRBV27	TGTGCCAGCAGTTTATCGGCAGGCGGCGGGGCGCAGTATTTT	CASSLSAGGGAQYF
NA	TRBJ1-4	NA	TRBV15	TGTGCCACCAGCAGAGGGGAGGGGGGTGCCCCAGAAAAACTGTTTTTT	CATSRGEGGAPEKLFF
NA	TRBJ2-1	NA	TRBV19	TGTGCCAGTAGTGTCGCAAACAGTAACAATGAGCAGTTCTTC	CASSVANSNNEQFF
NA	TRBJ1-1	NA	TRBV28	TGTGCCAGCAGTTTTAGGAACACTGAAGCTTTCTTT	CASSFRNTEAFF
NA	TRBJ1-2	NA	TRBV7-6	TGTGCCAGCAGCTTAGCCATTAACTATGGCTACACCTTC	CASSLAINYGYTF
once	TRBJ1-2	NA	TRBV29-1	TGCAGCGTTGAGGAGCAGGGAGGAGATGGCTACACCTTC	CSVEEQGGDGYTF
NA	TRBJ1-1	NA	TRBV5-1	TGCGCCAGCAGCTTGGGAATGGACAGAGCCACTGAAGCTTTCTTT	CASSLGMDRATEAFF
NA	TRBJ1-1	NA	TRBV6-1	TGTGCCAGCAGTGAGGGTGGGGCATTGGCTGAAGCTTTCTTT	CASSEGGALAEAFF
NA	TRBJ2-5	NA	TRBV7-8	TGTGCCAGCACCCTAGAAGAAACAGGGAGAGAGACCCAGTACTTC	CASTLEETGRETQYF
NA	TRBJ2-1	TRBD2	TRBV5-1	TGCGCCAGCAGCTTGGCTAGCGGGAGGGTCCTGGGGCAGTTCTTC	CASSLASGRVLGQFF
NA	TRBJ2-7	NA	TRBV28	TGTGCCAGCAGTTTTTCAGGAGGCTCCTACGAGCAGTACTTC	CASSFSGGSYEQYF
NA	TRBJ2-7	NA	TRBV5-6	TGTGCCAGCAGCTTTAGCGGTACCTTCTACGAGCAGTACTTC	CASSFSGTFYEQYF
NA	TRBJ1-4	TRBD1	TRBV7-9	TGTGCCAGCAGCTTTTTGACAGGGCAAGGAGAAAAACTGTTTTTT	CASSFLTGQGEKLFF
NA	TRBJ2-3	TRBD1	TRBV19	TGTGCCAGTAGTACTGAGGGGGCGGATACGCAGTATTTT	CASSTEGADTQYF
once	TRBJ1-1	NA	TRBV6-5	TGTGCCAGCAGTTACGCGGACAGACTGAACACTGAAGCTTTCTTT	CASSYADRLNTEAFF
NA	TRBJ2-2	TRBD2	TRBV7-2	TGTGCCAGCAGCTTAGGGGCTAGCGGGGGGTCGGACGGCGGGGAGCTGTTTTTT	CASSLGASGGSDGGELFF
NA	TRBJ2-6	TRBD1	TRBV27	TGTGCCAGCAGCAAACTAACAGGGGCTGGGGCCAACGTCCTGACTTTC	CASSKLTGAGANVLTF
NA	TRBJ1-5	TRBD1	TRBV6-1	TGTGCCAGCAGTGGGGGGCAAATACAGGGGGATCCTAATCAGCCCCAGCATTTT	CASSGGQIQGDPNQPQHF
NA	TRBJ2-7	NA	TRBV5-1	TGCGCCAGCAGCCTGGACAACTCCTACGAGCAGTACTTC	CASSLDNSYEQYF
NA	TRBJ2-2	NA	TRBV7-2	TGTGCCAGCAGCCCAACCGGGGAGCTGTTTTTT	CASSPTGELFF
NA	TRBJ2-1	NA	TRBV4-1	TGCGCCAGCAGCCAAGATAAAGGGAGCGGTAATGAGCAGTTCTTC	CASSQDKGSGNEQFF
NA	TRBJ1-2	NA	TRBV16	TGTGCCAGCAGCACCCACGTGTCAGGCGCAATCGAGGGCTACACCTTC	CASSTHVSGAIEGYTF
NA	TRBJ2-3	NA	TRBV29-1	TGCAGCGTTGTCAGGGTCCCGTATACGCAGTATTTT	CSVVRVPYTQYF
NA	TRBJ1-2	TRBD1	TRBV19	TGTGCCTCCACAAGGGGGCAGGACTATGGCTACACCTTC	CASTRGQDYGYTF
once	TRBJ2-2	TRBD2	TRBV5-1	TGCGCCAGCAGCGAGGGACTAGCGGGGAACGGGGAGCTGTTTTTT	CASSEGLAGNGELFF
once	TRBJ2-7	NA	TRBV19	TGTGCCAGTAGTATGGACGGGGGCGAGCAGTACTTC	CASSMDGGEQYF
NA	TRBJ2-1	TRBD1	TRBV5-1	TGCGCCAGCAGCTTAGGGCAGGGGGCATACAATGAGCAGTTCTTC	CASSLGQGAYNEQFF
NA	TRBJ2-1	NA	TRBV19	TGTGCCAGTAGTATCGGAGGGGGGGCGAGCTACAATGAGCAGTTCTTC	CASSIGGGASYNEQFF
few	TRBJ1-2	NA	TRBV10-3	TGTGCCATCACCTCAATCGCGGCGTTAAACTACACCTTC	CAITSIAALNYTF
NA	TRBJ1-6	NA	TRBV6-5	TGTGCCAGCAGTCGTCCTCGGGGGGGGTCACCCCTCCACTTT	CASSRPRGGSPLHF
NA	TRBJ2-7	NA	TRBV28	TGTGCCAGCAGTTCCCCGGCTAGCCCTCCCTACGAGCAGTACTTC	CASSSPASPPYEQYF
NA	TRBJ2-5	NA	TRBV4-1	TGCGCCAGCAGCCGCGGAGAGGGACAAGAGACCCAGTACTTC	CASSRGEGQETQYF
few	TRBJ1-5	TRBD1	TRBV7-2	TGTGCCAGCAGCCCCGGGACAGGGGCCAATCAGCCCCAGCATTTT	CASSPGTGANQPQHF
NA	TRBJ2-2	NA	TRBV6-6	TGTGCCAGCAGTTACGAGGAAACCGGGGAGCTGTTTTTT	CASSYEETGELFF
NA	TRBJ1-4	NA	TRBV7-9	TGTGCCAGCAGCTTGAGGGCGGCGGGGACGAATGAAAAACTGTTTTTT	CASSLRAAGTNEKLFF
NA	TRBJ1-4	NA	TRBV27	TGTGCCAGCAGTTCCATTCGGGCAGGGGTTGAAAAACTGTTTTTT	CASSSIRAGVEKLFF
NA	TRBJ1-5	NA	TRBV27	TGTGCCAGCAGTACGGGACTTTATAGCAATCAGCCCCAGCATTTT	CASSTGLYSNQPQHF
NA	TRBJ2-1	NA	TRBV6-1	TGTGCCAGCAAGAGGCCACCTTCCTACAATGAGCAGTTCTTC	CASKRPPSYNEQFF
NA	TRBJ2-4	NA	TRBV5-1	TGCGCCAGCAGCCCAGATCAGGGGCCCAAAAACATTCAGTACTTC	CASSPDQGPKNIQYF
NA	TRBJ2-7	NA	TRBV7-6	TGTGCCAGCAGTCCATTCCCCCGGGAGACCGCCTACGAGCAGTACTTC	CASSPFPRETAYEQYF